The 9 T cell receptor beta chains given below trace back to one sample, sequenced in a study of lymphopenia after photon versus proton radiotherapy. Profiled with immunoSEQ multiplex PCR; TCRdb holds only in-frame clones, not every one. The sample comprises tens of thousands of clones, 75% to 90% of which are singletons, and 11% rests with the top ten. The sequenced sample was peripheral blood, obtained from a patient treated with proton-based radiotherapy. Source of these receptors: a man aged 80 or over with esophageal cancer.

The V call is TRBV5-8, the J call TRBJ2-3, with D uncertain. There are 11 residues in the CDR3. The V end lost 0 bases, the J end lost 8 bases, and 4 bases lay between the germline ends. Germline-derived CDR1 and CDR2 are SGHTS and YDEGEE. This CDR3 reads CASSLGVTQYF. The DNA for the CDR3 is TGTGCCAGCAGCTTGGGAGTTACGCAGTATTTT.

The chain joins TRBV27 to TRBJ1-1; no clear D gene. CDR1 is MNHEY, CDR2 SMNVEV, per germline (reference sequence). Between the trimmed V and J ends, which lost 6 bases and 2 bases, there was a span of 19 bases. The CDR3 contains 16 residues. For the CDR3, the DNA is TGTGCCAGCAGCCCCTCCGTAAAGGACGTCAACACTGAAGCTTTCTTT. It is translated as CASSPSVKDVNTEAFF.

This chain uses TRBV7-2 with TRBJ1-5; D remains unclear. In germline, CDR1 is SGHTA, CDR2 FQGNSA. The CDR3 runs to 14 residues. Trimming cost V 2 bases and J 7 bases, with 12 bases left between them. CDR3 sequence (DNA): TGTGCCAGCAGCTTAAGGTGGGCTCGGCAGCCCCAGCATTTT. Its protein product is CASSLRWARQPQHF.

In this sample, this clone turned up a few times. The CDR3 here is CAISESTRTGHEQFF. For the CDR3, the DNA is TGTGCCATCAGTGAGTCGACCAGGACAGGGCATGAGCAGTTCTTC. The gene calls are TRBV10-3 and TRBJ2-1, with 8 nucleotides matching TRBD1. The CDR3 sequence is 15 residues long. The ends lost 0 bases at V and 8 bases at J; junction bases unmatched: 6. The germline V gene encodes CDR1 ENHRY and CDR2 SYGVKD.

The V and J genes are TRBV6-4 and TRBJ2-1; D is uncertain. CDR1 and CDR2 from the germline V gene are MRHNA and SNTAGT. The CDR3 extends over 15 amino acids. Deletions cut 0 bases from V and 2 bases from J, with 8 bases between. The CDR3 reads CASSDSTGTYNEQFF. Here the CDR3 DNA reads TGTGCCAGCAGTGACTCGACTGGGACCTACAATGAGCAGTTCTTC.

J is TRBJ1-1 and V is TRBV5-1; a possible D gene is TRBD1 (5 bases). CDR1 is SGHRS and CDR2 is YFSETQ in the germline V gene. Trimming removed 1 base from V and 0 bases from J, with 10 bases in between. This CDR3 comprises 15 residues. The CDR3 bases are TGCGCCAGCAGCTTGTCCACAGGATTGAACACTGAAGCTTTCTTT. Translation gives CASSLSTGLNTEAFF.

The chain carries TRBV7-3 and TRBJ2-5; TRBD1 matches 8 bases. The V and J ends lost 2 bases and 5 bases, in that order; junction bases with no gene match: 7. The CDR3 contains 15 residues. CDR1 and CDR2 from the germline V gene are SGHTA and FQGTGA. CDR3 sequence reads: CASSLGGYRGETQYF. CDR3 nucleotide sequence: TGTGCCAGCAGCTTAGGGGGATACAGGGGGGAGACCCAGTACTTC.

The rearrangement uses TRBV27 and TRBJ2-1; D gene unclear. The CDR3 length is 13 residues. Germline V lookup: CDR1 MNHEY, CDR2 SMNVEV (reference sequence). Trimming took 2 bases from V and 6 from J, leaving 8 bases between them. The CDR3 reads CASSLKGPNEQFF. Written as DNA, the CDR3 is TGTGCCAGCAGTTTAAAAGGGCCCAATGAGCAGTTCTTC.

The rearrangement joins TRBV29-1 to TRBJ1-1; D is undetermined. With 3 bases removed from V and 4 bases from J, the gap between germline ends came to 6 bases. CDR3 size: 11 residues. CDR1 is SQVTM and CDR2 is ANQGSEA in the germline V gene. CDR3 DNA sequence: TGCAGCGTTGACTCCGGCACTGAAGCTTTCTTT. Protein product: CSVDSGTEAFF.